This TCR beta chain was obtained from a study of cytomegalovirus exposure and HLA in healthy donors. Study-wide background: An analysis done earlier identified 100 million to 140 million unique TCR beta sequences from about 179 million T cells.

Primers included in the PCR were 60 Vbeta and 13 Jbeta primers. This table comes from immunoSEQ multiplex PCR, and its TCRdb copy is limited to in-frame clones, with some not included. Among around 230,000 clones listed, 82% were seen once. The clonotype was recovered from a man in his forties or fifties in good health and CMV-seropositive. The sample taken for sequencing was PBMCs.

In DNA form, the CDR3 reads TGTGCCAGCAGCGGACTCCTGAACACTGAAGCTTTCTTT. Translated: CASSGLLNTEAFF. The chain employs TRBV6-5 and TRBJ1-1; D gene unclear. The V end lost 6 bases, the J end lost 0 bases, and 8 bases lay between the germline ends. CDR3 length: 13 amino acids. Germline lookup yields CDR1 MNHEY and CDR2 SVGAGI.